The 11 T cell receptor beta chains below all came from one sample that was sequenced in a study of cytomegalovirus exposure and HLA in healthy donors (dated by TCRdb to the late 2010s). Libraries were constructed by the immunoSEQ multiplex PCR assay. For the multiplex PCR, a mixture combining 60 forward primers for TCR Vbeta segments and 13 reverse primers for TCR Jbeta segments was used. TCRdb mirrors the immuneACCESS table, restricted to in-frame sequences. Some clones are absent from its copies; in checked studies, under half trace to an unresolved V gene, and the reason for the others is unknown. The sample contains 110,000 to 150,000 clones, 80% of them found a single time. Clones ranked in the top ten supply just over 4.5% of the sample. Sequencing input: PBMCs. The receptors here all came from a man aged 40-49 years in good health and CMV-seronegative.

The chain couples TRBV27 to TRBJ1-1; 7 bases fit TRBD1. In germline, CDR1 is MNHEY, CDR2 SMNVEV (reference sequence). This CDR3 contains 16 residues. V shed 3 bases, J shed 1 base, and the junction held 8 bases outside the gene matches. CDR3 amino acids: CASSFRRQGSNTEAFF. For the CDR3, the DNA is TGTGCCAGCAGTTTCCGCCGACAGGGTTCGAACACTGAAGCTTTCTTT.

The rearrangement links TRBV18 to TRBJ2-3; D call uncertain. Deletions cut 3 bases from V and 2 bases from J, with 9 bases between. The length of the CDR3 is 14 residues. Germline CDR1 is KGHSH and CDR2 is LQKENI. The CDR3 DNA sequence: TGTGCCAGCTCACCGTCAGTTCCCACAGATACGCAGTATTTT. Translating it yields CASSPSVPTDTQYF.

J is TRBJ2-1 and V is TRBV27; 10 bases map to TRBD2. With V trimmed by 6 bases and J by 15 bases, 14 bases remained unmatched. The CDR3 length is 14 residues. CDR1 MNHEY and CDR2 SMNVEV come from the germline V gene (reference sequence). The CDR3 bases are TGTGCCAGCAGACCTTTAAGGGGTGGGACTAGCGCGTTCTTC. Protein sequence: CASRPLRGGTSAFF.

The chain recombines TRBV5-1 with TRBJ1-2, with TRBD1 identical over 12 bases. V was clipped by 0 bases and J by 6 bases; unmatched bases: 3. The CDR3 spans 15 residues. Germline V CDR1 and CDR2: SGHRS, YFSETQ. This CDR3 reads CASSLAGQGADGYTF. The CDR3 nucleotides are TGCGCCAGCAGCTTGGCGGGACAGGGGGCGGATGGCTACACCTTC. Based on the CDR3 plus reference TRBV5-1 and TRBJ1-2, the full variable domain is KAGVTQTPRYLIKTRGQQVTLSCSPISGHRSVSWYQQTPGQGLQFLFEYFSETQRNKGNFPGRFSGRQFSNSRSEMNVSTLELGDSALYLCASSLAGQGADGYTFGSGTRLTVV.

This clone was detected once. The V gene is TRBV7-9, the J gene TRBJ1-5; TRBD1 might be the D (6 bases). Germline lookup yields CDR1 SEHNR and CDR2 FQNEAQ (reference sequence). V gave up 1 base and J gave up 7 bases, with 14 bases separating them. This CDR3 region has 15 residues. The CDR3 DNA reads TGTGCCAGCAGCTTAGTTGGGGGCGAGGGGCAGCCCCAGCATTTT. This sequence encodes CASSLVGGEGQPQHF.

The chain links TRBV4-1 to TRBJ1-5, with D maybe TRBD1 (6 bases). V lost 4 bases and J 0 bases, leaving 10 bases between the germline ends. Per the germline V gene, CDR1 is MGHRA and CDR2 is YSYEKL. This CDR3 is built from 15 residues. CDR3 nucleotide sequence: TGCGCCAGCAGCCGACAGGAGAGTAGCAATCAGCCCCAGCATTTT. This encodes CASSRQESSNQPQHF.

CDR3 nucleotides: TGTGCCAGCAGTTTAGTCACTACCTACGAGCAGTACTTC. Residues: CASSLVTTYEQYF. This chain links TRBV28 with TRBJ2-7; no definite D call. V was shortened by 2 bases and J by 2 bases, with 7 bases between the two germline ends. The CDR3 consists of 13 residues. The germline V gene has CDR1 MDHEN and CDR2 SYDVKM. Supplemented by reference TRBV28 and TRBJ2-7, the full variable domain reads DVKVTQSSRYLVKRTGEKVFLECVQDMDHENMFWYRQDPGLGLRLIYFSYDVKMKEKGDIPEGYSVSREKKERFSLILESASTNQTSMYLCASSLVTTYEQYFGPGTRLTVT.

The CDR3 DNA sequence: TGTGCCAGCAGCGTAGGACAGGGCGACAATGAGCAGTTCTTC. It translates to CASSVGQGDNEQFF. This chain uses TRBV9 with TRBJ2-1; 7 bases align to TRBD1. The CDR3 runs 14 residues. Germline CDR1 reads SGDLS; CDR2 reads YYNGEE. Unmatched junction bases numbered 2, after V lost 0 bases and J lost 5 bases.

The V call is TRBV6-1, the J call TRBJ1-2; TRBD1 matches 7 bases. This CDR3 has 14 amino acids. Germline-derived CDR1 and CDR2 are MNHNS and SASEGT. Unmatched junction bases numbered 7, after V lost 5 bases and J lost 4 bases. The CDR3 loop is CASSPTRDSYGYTF. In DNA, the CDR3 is TGTGCCAGCAGTCCAACCCGGGACAGCTATGGCTACACCTTC.

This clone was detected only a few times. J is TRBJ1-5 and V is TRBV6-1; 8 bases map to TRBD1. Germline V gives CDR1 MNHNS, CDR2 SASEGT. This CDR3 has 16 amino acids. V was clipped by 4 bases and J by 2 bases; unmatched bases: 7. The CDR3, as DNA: TGTGCCAGCAGTGGAATACAGGGGGTTGGCAATCAGCCCCAGCATTTT. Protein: CASSGIQGVGNQPQHF.

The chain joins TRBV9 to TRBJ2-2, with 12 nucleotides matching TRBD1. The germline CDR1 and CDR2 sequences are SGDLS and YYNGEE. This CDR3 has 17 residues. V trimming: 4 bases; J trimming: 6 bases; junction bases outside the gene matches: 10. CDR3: CASSPNRGQGAAGELFF. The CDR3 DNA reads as TGTGCCAGCAGCCCGAATAGGGGACAGGGGGCGGCCGGGGAGCTGTTTTTT.